A selection of T cell receptor beta chains follows, all from one sample in a study of blood T cell repertoires in COVID-19. TCRdb's copy holds only in-frame clones and misses some; the assay was immunoSEQ multiplex PCR. The repertoire includes about 82,000 clones, just under 80% of them detected once, and more than 35% sits in the top ten. The sequenced material came from peripheral blood. These receptor sequences come from a man in his 60s with COVID-19, enrolled during active disease. Each CDR3 is given with its conserved first and last residue. The D gene is left open where the match is weak. The size field is filled for only some rows; it gives once, few, many or a size class.

size: -; J: TRBJ2-3; D: TRBD1; V: TRBV5-1; CDR3: CASSTQGGEDTQYF; DNA: TGCGCCAGCAGCACACAGGGGGGAGAAGATACGCAGTATTTT
size: -; J: TRBJ1-5; D: TRBD1; V: TRBV12-3/TRBV12-4; CDR3: CASGQGNQPQHF; DNA: TGTGCCAGCGGACAGGGGAATCAGCCCCAGCATTTT
size: -; J: TRBJ2-5; D: TRBD2; V: TRBV5-5; CDR3: CASSLEGWGLAGQETQYF; DNA: TGTGCCAGCAGCTTGGAGGGGTGGGGACTAGCGGGACAAGAGACCCAGTACTTC
size: -; J: TRBJ2-7; D: TRBD1; V: TRBV2; CDR3: CASVGQGYEQYF; DNA: TGTGCCAGCGTGGGACAGGGCTACGAGCAGTACTTC
size: few; J: TRBJ2-7; D: -; V: TRBV5-1; CDR3: CASSLAAGTSYEQYF; DNA: TGCGCCAGCAGCTTGGCGGCCGGGACTTCCTACGAGCAGTACTTC
size: few; J: TRBJ1-6; D: TRBD1; V: TRBV6-5; CDR3: CASSFGQGQNSPLHF; DNA: TGTGCCAGCAGTTTCGGACAGGGGCAGAATTCACCCCTCCACTTT
size: -; J: TRBJ2-7; D: -; V: TRBV10-3; CDR3: CAAGTASYEQYF; DNA: TGTGCCGCGGGGACTGCCTCCTACGAGCAGTACTTC
size: -; J: TRBJ2-7; D: -; V: TRBV6-4; CDR3: CASSAAGQPYSYEQYF; DNA: TGTGCCAGCAGTGCTGCGGGACAGCCATACTCCTACGAGCAGTACTTC
size: -; J: TRBJ1-2; D: -; V: TRBV5-1; CDR3: CASSQSGSGGYTF; DNA: TGCGCCAGCAGCCAGTCGGGGTCAGGTGGCTACACCTTC
size: -; J: TRBJ1-2; D: -; V: TRBV9; CDR3: CASSVDHQGPYGYTF; DNA: TGTGCCAGCAGCGTAGATCATCAGGGCCCCTATGGCTACACCTTC
size: few; J: TRBJ2-7; D: TRBD2; V: TRBV7-2; CDR3: CASSQRTSGRSEQYF; DNA: TGTGCCAGCAGCCAAAGGACTAGCGGGAGGTCCGAGCAGTACTTC
size: -; J: TRBJ2-5; D: -; V: TRBV15; CDR3: CATSRDRGETQYF; DNA: TGTGCCACCAGCAGGGACCGGGGGGAGACCCAGTACTTC
size: -; J: TRBJ1-3; D: -; V: TRBV7-2; CDR3: CASSLNLISGNTIYF; DNA: TGTGCCAGCAGCTTGAATCTAATCTCTGGAAACACCATATATTTT
size: few; J: TRBJ2-7; D: -; V: TRBV12-3/TRBV12-4; CDR3: CASSLRGLAEQYF; DNA: TGTGCCAGCAGTTTACGAGGGCTCGCCGAGCAGTACTTC
size: -; J: TRBJ2-1; D: TRBD2; V: TRBV10-3; CDR3: CAISERSGANNEQFF; DNA: TGTGCCATCAGTGAAAGGAGCGGGGCCAACAATGAGCAGTTCTTC
size: few; J: TRBJ2-2; D: TRBD2; V: TRBV19; CDR3: CASSIGTSVTGELFF; DNA: TGTGCCAGTAGTATAGGGACTAGCGTCACCGGGGAGCTGTTTTTT
size: -; J: TRBJ1-6; D: -; V: TRBV10-3; CDR3: CAISPTGRNSPLHF; DNA: TGTGCCATCAGTCCGACAGGTCGGAATTCACCCCTCCACTTT
size: -; J: TRBJ1-1; D: TRBD1; V: TRBV7-7; CDR3: CASSLLVAGTDTEAFF; DNA: TGTGCTAGCAGCTTATTAGTCGCAGGGACAGACACTGAAGCTTTCTTT
size: -; J: TRBJ2-7; D: -; V: TRBV7-2; CDR3: CASSGPNYEQYF; DNA: TGTGCCAGCAGCGGCCCGAACTACGAGCAGTACTTC
size: -; J: TRBJ1-4; D: TRBD1; V: TRBV19; CDR3: CASRNRGQVKLFF; DNA: TGTGCCAGTAGGAACAGGGGGCAGGTGAAACTGTTTTTT
size: -; J: TRBJ1-1; D: -; V: TRBV7-2; CDR3: CASSLAGGPGGTEAFF; DNA: TGTGCCAGCAGCTTAGCGGGTGGGCCCGGGGGTACTGAAGCTTTCTTT
size: -; J: TRBJ1-2; D: -; V: TRBV19; CDR3: CASSIVREYSGYTF; DNA: TGTGCCAGTAGTATAGTTCGGGAGTACAGCGGCTACACCTTC
size: -; J: TRBJ1-1; D: -; V: TRBV6-2/TRBV6-3; CDR3: CASSWRGNTEAFF; DNA: TGTGCCAGCAGTTGGAGGGGGAACACTGAAGCTTTCTTT
size: -; J: TRBJ1-2; D: -; V: TRBV7-9; CDR3: CASSSAGQGTNYGYTF; DNA: TGTGCCAGCAGCTCCGCGGGTCAGGGGACTAACTATGGCTACACCTTC
size: -; J: TRBJ1-5; D: TRBD1; V: TRBV25-1; CDR3: CASSESGRGVNQPQHF; DNA: TGTGCCAGCAGTGAATCGGGCAGGGGGGTAAATCAGCCCCAGCATTTT
size: -; J: TRBJ2-2; D: -; V: TRBV19; CDR3: CASSIGGHGYTGELFF; DNA: TGTGCCAGTAGTATAGGAGGGCACGGGTACACCGGGGAGCTGTTTTTT
size: -; J: TRBJ1-1; D: -; V: TRBV30; CDR3: CAWSVQETAFF; DNA: TGTGCCTGGAGTGTACAGGAAACAGCTTTCTTT
size: -; J: TRBJ1-2; D: -; V: TRBV27; CDR3: CASSLAGEGSYGYTF; DNA: TGTGCCAGCAGTTTAGCGGGGGAGGGTAGCTATGGCTACACCTTC
size: -; J: TRBJ1-4; D: TRBD1; V: TRBV2; CDR3: CASRRTGGYNEKLFF; DNA: TGTGCCAGCAGGAGGACAGGCGGATATAATGAAAAACTGTTTTTT
size: -; J: TRBJ2-7; D: TRBD1; V: TRBV30; CDR3: CAWSSWDRSYEQYF; DNA: TGTGCCTGGAGTTCATGGGACAGGTCCTACGAGCAGTACTTC
size: -; J: TRBJ1-5; D: -; V: TRBV9; CDR3: CASSGNEDQPQHF; DNA: TGTGCCAGCAGCGGAAATGAGGATCAGCCCCAGCATTTT
size: -; J: TRBJ2-1; D: TRBD2; V: TRBV19; CDR3: CASSMGGDFYNEQFF; DNA: TGTGCCAGTAGTATGGGGGGGGACTTCTACAATGAGCAGTTCTTC
size: -; J: TRBJ2-7; D: TRBD1; V: TRBV4-3; CDR3: CASSQGGQGRYEQYF; DNA: TGCGCCAGCAGCCAAGGGGGACAGGGACGCTACGAGCAGTACTTC
size: -; J: TRBJ2-6; D: -; V: TRBV14; CDR3: CASSQTGVPGANVLTF; DNA: TGTGCCAGCAGCCAAACGGGGGTCCCTGGGGCCAACGTCCTGACTTTC
size: -; J: TRBJ2-7; D: -; V: TRBV5-1; CDR3: CASSPTDSTYEQYF; DNA: TGCGCCAGCAGCCCAACCGACAGCACCTACGAGCAGTACTTC
size: -; J: TRBJ2-5; D: TRBD1; V: TRBV11-2; CDR3: CASSSDRGVEQETQYF; DNA: TGTGCCAGCAGCTCTGACAGGGGAGTAGAGCAAGAGACCCAGTACTTC
size: -; J: TRBJ1-4; D: -; V: TRBV6-5; CDR3: CASSPQALLVEKLFF; DNA: TGTGCCAGCAGTCCTCAGGCCCTCCTGGTAGAAAAACTGTTTTTT
size: -; J: TRBJ1-1; D: -; V: TRBV2; CDR3: CASSVTSGDSEGF; DNA: TGTGCCAGCAGTGTAACATCCGGGGACTCCGAGGGCTTT
size: -; J: TRBJ1-1; D: -; V: TRBV2; CDR3: CASSEAANMNTEAFF; DNA: TGTGCCAGCAGTGAAGCTGCCAACATGAACACTGAAGCTTTCTTT
size: -; J: TRBJ2-7; D: TRBD1; V: TRBV15; CDR3: CATTPGQGLYEQYF; DNA: TGTGCCACCACACCGGGACAGGGTCTCTACGAGCAGTACTTC
size: -; J: TRBJ2-7; D: TRBD2; V: TRBV6-2/TRBV6-3; CDR3: CASSYLLAGVPPYEQYF; DNA: TGTGCCAGCAGTTACTTACTAGCGGGAGTCCCTCCCTACGAGCAGTACTTC
size: -; J: TRBJ1-1; D: -; V: TRBV5-6; CDR3: CASSSDRLNTEAFF; DNA: TGTGCCAGCAGCTCGGACAGATTGAACACTGAAGCTTTCTTT
size: few; J: TRBJ2-3; D: TRBD2; V: TRBV6-6; CDR3: CASSYWGLATDTQYF; DNA: TGTGCCAGCAGTTACTGGGGACTAGCGACAGATACGCAGTATTTT
size: once; J: TRBJ1-5; D: -; V: TRBV4-2; CDR3: CATARPHAPYSNQPQHF; DNA: TGTGCCACCGCCAGGCCCCACGCGCCTTATAGCAATCAGCCCCAGCATTTT
size: -; J: TRBJ1-3; D: -; V: TRBV18; CDR3: CASSPEETGNTIYF; DNA: TGTGCCAGCTCACCAGAGGAAACTGGAAACACCATATATTTT
size: -; J: TRBJ2-7; D: TRBD1; V: TRBV27; CDR3: CASSRHRGDPYEQYF; DNA: TGTGCCAGCAGTCGCCACAGGGGGGATCCCTACGAGCAGTACTTC
size: -; J: TRBJ1-6; D: -; V: TRBV7-8; CDR3: CASSLVSSGYNSPLHF; DNA: TGTGCCAGCAGCTTAGTATCCTCAGGGTATAATTCACCCCTCCACTTT
size: -; J: TRBJ1-5; D: -; V: TRBV2; CDR3: CASRELRGGSQTQHF; DNA: TGTGCCAGCAGAGAACTAAGGGGGGGCTCCCAGACCCAGCATTTT
size: -; J: TRBJ2-3; D: -; V: TRBV11-3; CDR3: CASSVTGSTDTQYF; DNA: TGTGCCAGCAGCGTGACAGGCTCCACAGATACGCAGTATTTT
size: -; J: TRBJ2-2; D: -; V: TRBV7-3; CDR3: CASSFDTITGELFF; DNA: TGTGCCAGCAGCTTCGACACGATCACCGGGGAGCTGTTTTTT
size: -; J: TRBJ1-1; D: -; V: TRBV7-9; CDR3: CASSLGGLRANAEAFF; DNA: TGTGCCAGCAGCTTAGGGGGGCTGAGGGCAAACGCTGAAGCTTTCTTT
size: -; J: TRBJ1-4; D: TRBD1; V: TRBV18; CDR3: CASSPPEDRGEKLFF; DNA: TGTGCCAGCTCACCACCTGAGGACAGGGGTGAAAAACTGTTTTTT
size: -; J: TRBJ1-2; D: -; V: TRBV7-6; CDR3: CASRSAQGHNGVTYGYTF; DNA: TGTGCCAGCAGATCAGCGCAGGGGCATAATGGCGTCACCTATGGCTACACCTTC
size: -; J: TRBJ1-4; D: -; V: TRBV27; CDR3: CAPVRGGEEKLFF; DNA: TGTGCACCAGTACGGGGGGGAGAAGAAAAACTGTTTTTT
size: -; J: TRBJ2-5; D: -; V: TRBV7-9; CDR3: CASRPGVLETQYF; DNA: TGTGCCAGCAGACCAGGGGTTTTGGAGACCCAGTACTTC
size: -; J: TRBJ1-1; D: TRBD1; V: TRBV9; CDR3: CASSVGLMGQGSTEAFF; DNA: TGTGCCAGCAGCGTAGGACTTATGGGACAGGGGAGCACTGAAGCTTTCTTT
size: once; J: TRBJ2-3; D: TRBD1; V: TRBV15; CDR3: CATTQGGKDTQYF; DNA: TGTGCCACCACCCAAGGGGGCAAGGATACGCAGTATTTT